Listed here is a single T cell receptor beta chain. The clone's antigen remains unknown. No qualities accompany the bases; no much larger clone lies one base away. The record originates from a study of blood T cell repertoires in COVID-19 (dated by TCRdb to about 2020). Turning to the overall study: The collaborator samples originated in the United States, Italy and Spain and spanned the acute and convalescent phases of COVID-19. The dataset comprised deeply sampled blood TCRbeta repertoires from subjects exposed to, actively infected with, or recovered from COVID-19. The repertoires were released in a freely available public database meant as a resource for research on the immune response to SARS-CoV-2. The prospective study material was composed of cDNA or gDNA derived from T cells, B-cell-depleted T cells, or PBMCs. Nearly every sample came with metadata listing a de-identified subject ID, COVID-19 status, age in years and sex. Where available, HLA class I and class II types were taken from metadata supplied by the sample provider and were not determined by assay-based typing. Samples were obtained from the ongoing ImmuneRACE study (first 160 participants) and from over 1,000 subjects provided by 6 global collaborators.

The paper's findings and limits, for the study overall: The quantity of clinical and demographic metadata differed by source and by participant and was supplied without curation.

In the prospective study, participants were about 18 to 100 years old, resided in about two dozen geographic areas of the United States, and were enrolled through a virtual design. In the prospective study, cohorts were assigned on the basis of participant-reported clinical history obtained from a screening survey and a study questionnaire. Recovered participants in ImmuneRACE Cohort 3 were defined by two consecutive negative NP/OP PCR tests, clearance by a healthcare professional, or resolution of symptoms. In the prospective study, mobile phlebotomists collected whole blood, serum and a nasopharyngeal or oropharyngeal swab from each participant. Prospective study participants could optionally give additional blood draws and questionnaires over an approximately two-month period. Before DNA extraction, blood samples from the prospective study were shipped at room temperature or frozen. The immunoSEQ Assay, a bias-controlled multiplex PCR, was used to amplify TCRbeta CDR3 regions from genomic DNA. Concerning the study's data processing: The number of nucleated cells in each sample was estimated by amplification of reference gene primers within the assay. To quantify the absolute abundance of each unique TCRbeta CDR3 rearrangement, sequence reads were collapsed and filtered. For each sample, productive Simpson clonality was calculated by taking the square root of Simpson's diversity index across productive rearrangements. This immuneACCESS table, as held by TCRdb, lists in-frame sequences with V and J called but not all clones. Of the missing ones, under half trace to an unresolved V gene in checked studies; the others have no known cause. The V and J calls and clone size are taken from that table; D and trimming were inferred from the DNA. Present in this sample are approximately 230,000 clones, about 93% of which were seen just once. Under 2.5% of the sample goes to the ten largest clones.

Sequences were obtained from PBMCs or T cells enriched from blood (not recorded which). The clonotype originates from a woman between 18 and 30 years old who had recovered from COVID-19.

The CDR3 here reads CASKGTASGNTIYF. The DNA sequence reads TGTGCCAGTAAGGGGACAGCCTCTGGAAACACCATATATTTT. The rearranged segments are TRBV7-3 and TRBJ1-3, with 7 bases in between that match TRBD1. V is cut back by 9 bases and J by 0 bases, with 5 bases in the junction unmatched. The CDR3 holds 14 amino acids from the cysteine to the phenylalanine. Solely the CDR3 DNA is kept, with 42 bases framed from the first base. CDR1 and CDR2 are drawn from the germline V gene: SGHTA, FQGTGA. Reference TRBV7-3 and TRBJ1-3 genes cover what lies past the CDR3, so the full variable domain is GAGVSQTPSNKVTEKGKYVELRCDPISGHTALYWYRQSLGQGPEFLIYFQGTGAADDSGLPNDRFFAVRPEGSVSTLKIQRTERGDSAVYLCASKGTASGNTIYFGEGSWLTVV.